This passage covers 20 T cell receptor beta chains from one sample sequenced in a study of cytomegalovirus exposure and HLA in healthy donors. The repertoire was sequenced with immunoSEQ multiplex PCR; TCRdb's copy has only in-frame clones and lacks some. The repertoire has about 120,000 clones, over 75% of them found once; the top ten carry 2% to 2.5%. Sequencing used PBMCs. These TCRs come from a woman aged 25 to 39 in good health and CMV-seronegative.

V usage is TRBV7-9 and J usage is TRBJ1-5, with D unclear. CDR3 length equals 14 residues. The V gene lost 4 bases and the J gene lost 2 bases, with 9 bases spanning the gap. The germline V gene encodes CDR1 SEHNR and CDR2 FQNEAQ (reference sequence). The chain's CDR3 is CASSSFSGNQPQHF. CDR3 nucleotide sequence: TGTGCCAGCAGCTCATTCTCAGGCAATCAGCCCCAGCATTTT.

The chain carries TRBV7-9 and TRBJ1-1, with a weak D call TRBD1 (6 bases). The germline V gene encodes CDR1 SEHNR and CDR2 FQNEAQ (reference sequence). This CDR3 contains 12 residues. Trimming took 4 bases from V and 8 from J, leaving 11 bases between them. The CDR3 sequence: CASSYGTPEAFF. CDR3 DNA sequence: TGTGCCAGCAGCTACGGGACACCCGAAGCTTTCTTT.

The CDR3 reads CASSQDRAFGSGNTIYF. In nucleotides, the CDR3 is TGTGCCAGCAGCCAAGACAGGGCTTTTGGCTCTGGAAACACCATATATTTT. This chain uses TRBV4-2 with TRBJ1-3, with a weak D call TRBD1 (5 bases). V lost 0 bases to trimming and J lost 0 bases, with 12 bases between them. The CDR3 is 17 residues long. Germline CDR1 LGHNA, CDR2 YNFKEQ.

CDR3 nucleotides: TGTGCCTGGAGTGGACAGGGGGTGTCAGAAGAGACCCAGTACTTC. It codes for CAWSGQGVSEETQYF. The gene calls are TRBV30 and TRBJ2-5, with TRBD1 matching over 9 bases. The CDR3 contains 15 residues. Trimming cost V 1 base and J 3 bases; bases outside gene matches: 6. Per germline, CDR1 GTSNPN and CDR2 SVGIG (reference sequence). Combining the CDR3 with reference TRBV30 and TRBJ2-5 gives the whole variable domain SQTIHQWPATLVQPVGSPLSLECTVEGTSNPNLYWYRQAAGRGLQLLFYSVGIGQISSEVPQNLSASRPQDRQFILSSKKLLLSDSGFYLCAWSGQGVSEETQYFGPGTRLLVL.

This chain joins TRBV27 and TRBJ1-2; D is unresolved. This CDR3 has 15 amino acids. V shed 3 bases and J shed 1 base, with 12 bases lying between them. The germline V gene has CDR1 MNHEY and CDR2 SMNVEV (reference sequence). CDR3 loop: CASSFLASGNYGYTF. Here the CDR3 DNA reads TGTGCCAGCAGTTTCCTGGCTTCGGGTAACTATGGCTACACCTTC.

This chain connects TRBV10-3 to TRBJ2-1; 12 bases are shared with TRBD2. V lost 7 bases and J lost 6; bases outside the gene matches: 7. This CDR3 has 15 residues. Per germline, CDR1 ENHRY and CDR2 SYGVKD. Here the CDR3 reads CAITELAGGPNEQFF. The CDR3 DNA is TGTGCCATCACCGAGCTAGCGGGGGGGCCCAATGAGCAGTTCTTC.

The rearrangement links TRBV6-1 to TRBJ2-5; tentatively, D is TRBD1 (6 bases). Trimming left V 6 bases short and J 7 bases short, with 15 bases between. CDR1 and CDR2 from the germline V gene are MNHNS and SASEGT. The CDR3 totals 13 residues. The CDR3 nucleotides read TGTGCCAGCAGCGAGGGGGTGGTATGGACCCAGTACTTC. Its protein is CASSEGVVWTQYF.

The V gene is TRBV13, the J gene TRBJ2-2; 9 nucleotides match TRBD1. Germline V CDR1 and CDR2: PRHDT, FYEKMQ (reference sequence). V trimming: 2 bases; J trimming: 5 bases; junction bases outside the gene matches: 6. This CDR3 comprises 16 residues. In DNA, the CDR3 is TGTGCCAGCAGCTTACGGGACAGGGTGGAGACCGGGGAGCTGTTTTTT. It translates to CASSLRDRVETGELFF.

J is TRBJ1-2 and V is TRBV27; TRBD1 might be the D (5 bases). Germline-derived CDR1 and CDR2 are MNHEY and SMNVEV (reference sequence). The CDR3 is 13 residues long. Trimming left V 3 bases short and J 6 bases short, with 11 bases between. Here the CDR3 reads CASSFREGNGYTF. CDR3 DNA: TGTGCCAGCAGTTTCAGGGAGGGGAATGGCTACACCTTC.

The chain uses TRBV4-1 and TRBJ1-1, with 8 bases matching TRBD1. V gave up 6 bases and J gave up 3 bases; unmatched junction bases: 15. The germline gives CDR1 MGHRA, CDR2 YSYEKL. The CDR3 spans 17 residues. The CDR3 sequence is CASRQSGRGPRDTEAFF. CDR3 nucleotide sequence: TGCGCCAGCAGGCAATCAGGCAGGGGGCCTAGGGACACTGAAGCTTTCTTT.

Points on this clone: Other DNA variants within this sample encode the same CDR3. V usage is TRBV7-9 and J usage is TRBJ2-3; the match to TRBD1 covers 7 bases. The junction had 6 bases not matched to a gene; V was cut back by 5 bases and J by 4 bases. CDR1 SEHNR and CDR2 FQNEAQ come from the germline V gene (reference sequence). CDR3 length: 14 amino acids. Written as DNA, the CDR3 is TGTGCCAGCAGCCCCCGACAGGGCCCAGATACGCAGTATTTT. This codes for CASSPRQGPDTQYF.

This clone was seen only a few times. CDR3 DNA sequence: TGTGCCAGCAGTAGCAGGGTGGAGCAGCCCCAGCATTTT. This translates into CASSSRVEQPQHF. This chain uses TRBV6-1 with TRBJ1-5; D may be TRBD1 (5 bases). The V end lost 5 bases, the J end lost 7 bases, and 12 bases lay between the germline ends. Germline V gene data show CDR1 as MNHNS and CDR2 as SASEGT. The CDR3 loop spans 13 amino acids.

CDR3 sequence reads: CASSTTGTGVGETQYF. DNA of the CDR3: TGTGCCAGCAGCACCACCGGGACAGGGGTCGGGGAGACCCAGTACTTC. The J gene is TRBJ2-5, the V gene TRBV11-3; TRBD1 matches at 10 bases. Trimming removed 5 bases from V and 5 bases from J; junction bases left unmatched: 11. In germline, CDR1 is SGHNT, CDR2 YENEEA. The CDR3 loop spans 16 amino acids.

The chain has TRBV25-1 and TRBJ2-1; D perhaps matches TRBD1 (5 bases). With 1 base removed from V and 2 bases from J, the gap between germline ends came to 18 bases. This CDR3 has 18 amino acids. From germline, CDR1 is MGHDK and CDR2 SYGVNS. The CDR3 DNA is TGTGCCAGCAGTGAATCCCCCATAGGGGTTCGGGCCTACAATGAGCAGTTCTTC. Its translation is CASSESPIGVRAYNEQFF. The whole variable domain, remainder taken from reference TRBV25-1 and TRBJ2-1, is EADIYQTPRYLVIGTGKKITLECSQTMGHDKMYWYQQDPGMELHLIHYSYGVNSTEKGDLSSESTVSRIRTEHFPLTLESARPSHTSQYLCASSESPIGVRAYNEQFFGPGTRLTVL.

This clone was detected only once. This rearrangement joins TRBV27 to TRBJ2-5, with 12 bases matching TRBD2. The CDR3 is 15 amino acids. V was pared by 7 bases and J by 4 bases, with 7 bases of the junction left unmatched. Germline values: CDR1 MNHEY, CDR2 SMNVEV (reference sequence). CDR3 in DNA: TGTGCCAGCACCCGAAGACTAGCGGGGGTAGAGACCCAGTACTTC. Its protein is CASTRRLAGVETQYF.

The chain employs TRBV6-1 and TRBJ1-5; no clear D. The germline V gene has CDR1 MNHNS and CDR2 SASEGT. The CDR3 totals 15 residues. Trimming stripped 6 bases from V and 0 bases from J, with 12 bases between. CDR3 loop: CASRGEVISNQPQHF. The CDR3 coding sequence is TGTGCCAGCAGAGGAGAAGTGATTAGCAATCAGCCCCAGCATTTT.

The chain couples TRBV5-6 to TRBJ1-1; possibly TRBD1 for D (5 bases). V lost 0 bases, J lost 6 bases, and 6 bases lay in between. In germline, CDR1 is SGHDT, CDR2 YYEEEE. The CDR3 has 12 amino acids. As DNA, the CDR3 is TGTGCCAGCAGCTTGGGACAGTCTGAAGCTTTCTTT. This translates into CASSLGQSEAFF.

The V and J genes are TRBV13 and TRBJ1-5; TRBD1 aligns across 7 bases. V trimming: 3 bases; J trimming: 0 bases; junction bases outside the gene matches: 5. CDR3 size: 16 residues. CDR1 and CDR2 from the germline V gene are PRHDT and FYEKMQ (reference sequence). CDR3 sequence: CASSFYRGYSNQPQHF. The CDR3 DNA reads as TGTGCCAGCAGCTTTTACAGGGGATATAGCAATCAGCCCCAGCATTTT.

V gene TRBV4-3 combines with J gene TRBJ2-1; 7 positions agree with TRBD1. The CDR3 covers 11 residues. Germline loops: CDR1 LGHNA, CDR2 YSLEER. CDR3 nucleotides: TGCGCAAAGGGGGCTCCCAATGAGCAGTTCTTC. Protein: CAKGAPNEQFF.

The rearrangement links TRBV6-5 to TRBJ1-6, with 11 bases fitting TRBD1. V shed 6 bases, J shed 8 bases, and the junction held 6 bases outside the gene matches. Germline V lookup: CDR1 MNHEY, CDR2 SVGAGI. The CDR3 extends over 15 amino acids. The CDR3 loop is CASRPPGQGDSPLHF. In DNA form, the CDR3 reads TGTGCCAGCAGACCTCCGGGACAGGGGGATTCACCCCTCCACTTT.